This TCR beta chain was sequenced for a study of control samples from healthy donors and cancer patients. Trimming pared 2 bases from V and 6 bases from J, leaving 13 bases between. The CDR3 has 14 residues. CDR1 is SEHNR and CDR2 is FQNEAQ in the germline V gene (reference sequence). TCRdb's table, derived via immunoSEQ multiplex PCR, lists solely in-frame clones and lacks some. In the table there are 120,000 or so clones, 80% to 95% of which are singletons. V and J are TRBV7-9 and TRBJ1-2; D might be TRBD1 (5 bases). Source material: blood. The receptor was isolated from a man aged 18 to 29 in good health. CDR3 sequence (DNA): TGTGCCAGCAGCTTATTTAGTGGGACGAATGGCTACACCTTC. Its protein is CASSLFSGTNGYTF.